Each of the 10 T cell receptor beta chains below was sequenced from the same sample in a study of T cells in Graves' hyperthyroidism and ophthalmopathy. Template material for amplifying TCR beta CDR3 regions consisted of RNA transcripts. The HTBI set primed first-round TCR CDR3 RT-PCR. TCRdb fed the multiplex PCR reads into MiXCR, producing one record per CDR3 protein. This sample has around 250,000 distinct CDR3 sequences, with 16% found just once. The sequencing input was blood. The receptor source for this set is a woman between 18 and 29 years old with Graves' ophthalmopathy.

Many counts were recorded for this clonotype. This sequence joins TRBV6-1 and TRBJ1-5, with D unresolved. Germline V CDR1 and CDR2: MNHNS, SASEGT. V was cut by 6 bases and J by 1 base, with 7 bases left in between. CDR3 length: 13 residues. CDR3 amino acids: CASRSGSNQPQHF. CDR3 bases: TGTGCCAGCAGGTCGGGCAGCAATCAGCCCCAGCATTTT.

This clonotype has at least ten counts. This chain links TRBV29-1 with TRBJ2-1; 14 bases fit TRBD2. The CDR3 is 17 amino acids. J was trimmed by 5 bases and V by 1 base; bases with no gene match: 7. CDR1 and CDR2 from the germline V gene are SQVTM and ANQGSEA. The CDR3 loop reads CSVEAGLAGETHNEQFF. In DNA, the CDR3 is TGCAGCGTTGAAGCGGGACTAGCGGGAGAGACGCACAATGAGCAGTTCTTC.

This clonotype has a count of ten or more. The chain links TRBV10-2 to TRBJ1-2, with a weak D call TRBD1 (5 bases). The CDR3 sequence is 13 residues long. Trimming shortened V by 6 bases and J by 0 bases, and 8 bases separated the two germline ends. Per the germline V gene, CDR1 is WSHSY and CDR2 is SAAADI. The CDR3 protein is CASRGEANYGYTF. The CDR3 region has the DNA TGCGCCAGCAGGGGGGAAGCTAACTATGGCTACACCTTC.

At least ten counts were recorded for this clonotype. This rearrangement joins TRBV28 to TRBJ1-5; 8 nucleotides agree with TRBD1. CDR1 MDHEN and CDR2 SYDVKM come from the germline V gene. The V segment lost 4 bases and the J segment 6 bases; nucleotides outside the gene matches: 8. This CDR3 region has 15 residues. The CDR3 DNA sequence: TGTGCCAGCAGTTCTCCAGGGGGCAGCGGTCAGCCCCAGCATTTT. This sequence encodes CASSSPGGSGQPQHF.

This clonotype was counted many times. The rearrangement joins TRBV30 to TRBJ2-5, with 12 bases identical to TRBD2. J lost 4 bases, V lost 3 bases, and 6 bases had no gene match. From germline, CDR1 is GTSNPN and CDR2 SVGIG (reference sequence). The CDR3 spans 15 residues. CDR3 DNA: TGTGCCTGGAGCGCTAGCGGGGGGGCCATAGAGACCCAGTACTTC. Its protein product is CAWSASGGAIETQYF.

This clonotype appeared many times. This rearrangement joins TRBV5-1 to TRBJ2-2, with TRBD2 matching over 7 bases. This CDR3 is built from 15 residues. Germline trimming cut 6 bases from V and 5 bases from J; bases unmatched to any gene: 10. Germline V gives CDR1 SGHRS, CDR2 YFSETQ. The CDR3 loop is CASIEGGGWTGELFF. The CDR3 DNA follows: TGCGCCAGCATAGAAGGCGGGGGATGGACCGGGGAGCTGTTTTTT.

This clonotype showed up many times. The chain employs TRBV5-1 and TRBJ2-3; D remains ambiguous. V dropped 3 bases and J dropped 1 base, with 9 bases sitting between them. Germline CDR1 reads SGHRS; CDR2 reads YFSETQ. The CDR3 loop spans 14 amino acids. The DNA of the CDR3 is TGCGCCAGCAGCTCCCCTGACCGCACAGATACGCAGTATTTT. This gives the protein CASSSPDRTDTQYF.

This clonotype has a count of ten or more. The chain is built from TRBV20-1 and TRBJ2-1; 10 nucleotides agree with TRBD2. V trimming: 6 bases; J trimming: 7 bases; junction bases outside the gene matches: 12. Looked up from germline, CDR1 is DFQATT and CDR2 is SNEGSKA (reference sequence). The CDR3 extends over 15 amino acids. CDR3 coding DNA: TGCAGTGCCAAACTAGCGGGAATGTATTCTAATGAGCAGTTCTTC. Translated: CSAKLAGMYSNEQFF.

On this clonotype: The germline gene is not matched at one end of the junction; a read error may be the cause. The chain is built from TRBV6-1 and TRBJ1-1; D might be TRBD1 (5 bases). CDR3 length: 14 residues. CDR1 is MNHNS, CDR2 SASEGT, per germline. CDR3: CASREGAGNTEAFF. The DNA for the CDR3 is TGTGCCAGCAGGGAAGGGGCAGGGAACACTGAAGCTTTCTTT.

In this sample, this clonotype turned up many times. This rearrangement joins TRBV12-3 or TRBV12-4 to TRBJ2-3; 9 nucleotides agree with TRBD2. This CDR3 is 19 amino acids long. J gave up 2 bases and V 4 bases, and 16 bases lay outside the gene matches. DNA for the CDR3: TGTGCCAGCAGTTGGGACAGAGAACTACTAGCGGGCCTCACAGATACGCAGTATTTT. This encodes CASSWDRELLAGLTDTQYF.